These 3 T cell receptor beta chains came from one sample sequenced in a study of tissue T cells after allogeneic stem cell transplantation. This table comes from immunoSEQ multiplex PCR, and its TCRdb copy is limited to in-frame clones, with some not included. The sample holds fewer than 4,500 clones; approximately 74% are singletons and the top ten take 8% to 10%. The source was left colon tissue, collected at autopsy. All receptors derive from a woman aged 18 to 55 with breast cancer.

The V and J genes are TRBV18 and TRBJ1-3, with 8 bases fitting TRBD1. V shed 2 bases and J 2 bases; nucleotides not matched to a gene: 11. The V gene's germline CDR1 is KGHSH and CDR2 LQKENI. The CDR3 contains 18 residues. In nucleotides, the CDR3 is TGTGCCAGCTCACCATCGTCGGACAGGGACTCCGCTGGAAACACCATATATTTT. Translation: CASSPSSDRDSAGNTIYF.

This chain connects TRBV7-8 to TRBJ1-2, with 9 bases aligning to TRBD1. The CDR3 totals 16 residues. Looked up from germline, CDR1 is SGHVS and CDR2 is FQNEAQ. The junction had 7 bases not matched to a gene; V was cut back by 1 base and J by 4 bases. CDR3 amino acids: CASSLGGQGGFYGYTF. The CDR3 DNA follows: TGTGCCAGCAGCTTAGGGGGACAGGGCGGCTTCTATGGCTACACCTTC.

The V gene is TRBV6-5, the J gene TRBJ2-5; D could derive from TRBD1 or TRBD2 (5 bases each). There are 15 residues in the CDR3. The germline gives CDR1 MNHEY, CDR2 SVGAGI. V was clipped by 6 bases and J by 5 bases, with 19 bases between them. The CDR3 protein is CASRRTRGMGETQYF. Written as DNA, the CDR3 is TGTGCCAGCAGGAGGACGAGGGGCATGGGGGAGACCCAGTACTTC.